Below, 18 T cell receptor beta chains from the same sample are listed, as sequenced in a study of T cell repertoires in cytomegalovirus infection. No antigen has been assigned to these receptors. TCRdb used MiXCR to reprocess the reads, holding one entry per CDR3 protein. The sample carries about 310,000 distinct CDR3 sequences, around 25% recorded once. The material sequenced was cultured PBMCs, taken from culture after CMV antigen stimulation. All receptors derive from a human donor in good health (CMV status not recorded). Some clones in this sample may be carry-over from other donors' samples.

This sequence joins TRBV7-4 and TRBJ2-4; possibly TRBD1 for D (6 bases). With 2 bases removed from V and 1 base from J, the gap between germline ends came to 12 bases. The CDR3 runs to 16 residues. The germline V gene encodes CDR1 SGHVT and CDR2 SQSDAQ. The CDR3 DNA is TGTGCCAGCAGCTTACCCCAGGGGAACGCCAAAAACATTCAGTACTTC. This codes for CASSLPQGNAKNIQYF.

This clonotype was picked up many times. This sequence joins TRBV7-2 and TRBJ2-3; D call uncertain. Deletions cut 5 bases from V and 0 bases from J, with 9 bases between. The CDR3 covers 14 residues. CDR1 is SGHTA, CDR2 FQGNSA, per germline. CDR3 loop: CASSPLGSTDTQYF. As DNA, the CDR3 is TGTGCCAGCAGCCCGCTAGGGAGCACAGATACGCAGTATTTT. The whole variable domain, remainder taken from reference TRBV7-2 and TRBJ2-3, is GAGVSQSPSNKVTEKGKDVELRCDPISGHTALYWYRQSLGQGLEFLIYFQGNSAPDKSGLPSDRFSAERTGGSVSTLTIQRTQQEDSAVYLCASSPLGSTDTQYFGPGTRLTVL.

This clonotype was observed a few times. CDR3 in amino acids: CASSGRTSGDYNEQFF. The DNA for the CDR3 is TGTGCCAGCAGCGGACGGACTAGCGGGGACTACAATGAGCAGTTCTTC. The chain has TRBV7-9 and TRBJ2-1, with TRBD2 matching over 12 bases. Trimming at V came to 5 bases and at J to 3 bases, leaving 5 bases not matched to a gene. Germline V lookup: CDR1 SEHNR, CDR2 FQNEAQ (reference sequence). The CDR3 is 16 residues long. Based on the CDR3 plus reference TRBV7-9 and TRBJ2-1, the full variable domain is DTGVSQNPRHKITKRGQNVTFRCDPISEHNRLYWYRQTLGQGPEFLTYFQNEAQLEKSRLLSDRFSAERPKGSFSTLEIQRTEQGDSAMYLCASSGRTSGDYNEQFFGPGTRLTVL.

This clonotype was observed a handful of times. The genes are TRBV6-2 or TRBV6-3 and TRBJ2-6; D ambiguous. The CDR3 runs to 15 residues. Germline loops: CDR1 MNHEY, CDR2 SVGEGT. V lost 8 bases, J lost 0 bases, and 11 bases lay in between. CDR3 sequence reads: CASRISYSGANVLTF. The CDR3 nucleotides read TGTGCCAGCCGAATCAGCTACTCTGGGGCCAACGTCCTGACTTTC.

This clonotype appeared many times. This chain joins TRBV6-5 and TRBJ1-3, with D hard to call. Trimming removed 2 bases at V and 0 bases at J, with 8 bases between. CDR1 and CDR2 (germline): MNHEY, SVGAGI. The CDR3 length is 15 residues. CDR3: CASSYISLSGNTIYF. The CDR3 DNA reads TGTGCCAGCAGTTACATCAGCCTCTCTGGAAACACCATATATTTT.

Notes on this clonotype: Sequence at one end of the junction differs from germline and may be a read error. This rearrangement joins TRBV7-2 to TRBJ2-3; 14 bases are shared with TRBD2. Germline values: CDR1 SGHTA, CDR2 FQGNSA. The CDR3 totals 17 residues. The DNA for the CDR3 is TGTGCCAGCAGCTTAGATCGACTAGCGGGAGGGCCAGATACGCTGTATTTT. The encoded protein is CASSLDRLAGGPDTLYF.

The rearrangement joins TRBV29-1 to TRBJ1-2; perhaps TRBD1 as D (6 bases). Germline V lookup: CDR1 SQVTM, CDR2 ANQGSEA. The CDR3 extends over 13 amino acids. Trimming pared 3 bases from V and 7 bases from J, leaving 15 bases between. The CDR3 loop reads CSVEAGGAGGYTF. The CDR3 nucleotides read TGCAGCGTTGAGGCGGGGGGCGCGGGTGGCTACACCTTC.

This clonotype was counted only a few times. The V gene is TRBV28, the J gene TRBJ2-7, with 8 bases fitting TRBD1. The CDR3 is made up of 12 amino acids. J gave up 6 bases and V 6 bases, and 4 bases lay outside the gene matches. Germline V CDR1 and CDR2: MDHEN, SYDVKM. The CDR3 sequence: CASRSTGGEQYF. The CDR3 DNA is TGTGCCAGCAGATCAACAGGGGGCGAGCAGTACTTC.

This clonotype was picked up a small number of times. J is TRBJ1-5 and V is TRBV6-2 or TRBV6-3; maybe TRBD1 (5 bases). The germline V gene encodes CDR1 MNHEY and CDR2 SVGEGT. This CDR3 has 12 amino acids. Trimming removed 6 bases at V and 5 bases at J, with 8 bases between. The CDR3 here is CASSQGYQPQHF. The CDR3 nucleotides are TGTGCCAGCAGCCAGGGTTATCAGCCCCAGCATTTT.

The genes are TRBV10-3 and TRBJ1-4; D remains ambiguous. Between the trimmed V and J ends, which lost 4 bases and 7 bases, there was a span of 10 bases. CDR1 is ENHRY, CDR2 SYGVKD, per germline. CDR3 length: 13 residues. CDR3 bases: TGTGCCATCAGTGGAAGCCCGGGTGAAAAACTGTTTTTT. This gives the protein CAISGSPGEKLFF.

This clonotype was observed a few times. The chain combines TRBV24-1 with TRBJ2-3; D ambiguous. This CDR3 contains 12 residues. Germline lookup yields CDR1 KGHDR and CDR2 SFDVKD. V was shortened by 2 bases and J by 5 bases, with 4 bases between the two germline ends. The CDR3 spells CATSDWGDTQYF. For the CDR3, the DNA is TGTGCCACCAGTGATTGGGGAGATACGCAGTATTTT.

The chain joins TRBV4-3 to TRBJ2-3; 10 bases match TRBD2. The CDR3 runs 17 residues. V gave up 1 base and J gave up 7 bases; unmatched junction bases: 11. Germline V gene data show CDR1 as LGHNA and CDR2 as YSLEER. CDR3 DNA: TGCGCCAGCAGCCAAGCCCCCAGGGTAGCGGGAGGAAATACGCAGTATTTT. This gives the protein CASSQAPRVAGGNTQYF.

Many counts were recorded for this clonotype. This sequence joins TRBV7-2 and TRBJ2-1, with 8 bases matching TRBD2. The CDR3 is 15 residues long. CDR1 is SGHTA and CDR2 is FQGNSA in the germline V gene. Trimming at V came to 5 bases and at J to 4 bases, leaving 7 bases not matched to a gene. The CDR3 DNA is TGTGCCAGCAGCCAGACTAGCGCTCTTTACAATGAGCAGTTCTTC. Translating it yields CASSQTSALYNEQFF. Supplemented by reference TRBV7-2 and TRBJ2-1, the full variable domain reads GAGVSQSPSNKVTEKGKDVELRCDPISGHTALYWYRQSLGQGLEFLIYFQGNSAPDKSGLPSDRFSAERTGGSVSTLTIQRTQQEDSAVYLCASSQTSALYNEQFFGPGTRLTVL.

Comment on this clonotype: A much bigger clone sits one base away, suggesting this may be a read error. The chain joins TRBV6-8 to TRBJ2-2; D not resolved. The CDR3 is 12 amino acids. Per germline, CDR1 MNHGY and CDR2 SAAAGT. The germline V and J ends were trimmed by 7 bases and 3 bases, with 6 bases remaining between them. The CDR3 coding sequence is TGTGCCAGCATTGGGGACACCGGGGAGCTGTTTTTT. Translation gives CASIGDTGELFF.

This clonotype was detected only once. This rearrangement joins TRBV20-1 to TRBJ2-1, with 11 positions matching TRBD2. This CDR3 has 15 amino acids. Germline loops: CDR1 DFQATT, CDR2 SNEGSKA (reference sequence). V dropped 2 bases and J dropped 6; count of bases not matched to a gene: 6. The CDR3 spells CSARKALAGVNEQFF. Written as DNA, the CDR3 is TGCAGTGCTAGAAAGGCACTAGCGGGAGTCAATGAGCAGTTCTTC.

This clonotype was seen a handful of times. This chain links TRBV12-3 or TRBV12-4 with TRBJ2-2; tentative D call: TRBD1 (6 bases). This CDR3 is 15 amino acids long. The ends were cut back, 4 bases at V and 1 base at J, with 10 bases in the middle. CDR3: CASSSRTENTGELFF. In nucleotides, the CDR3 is TGTGCCAGCAGTTCCCGGACAGAGAACACCGGGGAGCTGTTTTTT.

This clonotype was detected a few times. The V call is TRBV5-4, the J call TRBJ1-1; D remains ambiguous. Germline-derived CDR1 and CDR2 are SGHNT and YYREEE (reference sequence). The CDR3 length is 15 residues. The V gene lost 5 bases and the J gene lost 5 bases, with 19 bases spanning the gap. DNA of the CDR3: TGTGCCAGCAGTCCGCAGGCGCCCGAAAGTACTGAAGCTTTCTTT. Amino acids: CASSPQAPESTEAFF.

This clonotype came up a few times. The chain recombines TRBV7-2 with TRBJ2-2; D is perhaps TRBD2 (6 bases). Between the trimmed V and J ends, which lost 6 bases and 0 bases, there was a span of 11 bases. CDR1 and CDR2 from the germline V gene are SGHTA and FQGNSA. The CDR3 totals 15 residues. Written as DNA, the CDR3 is TGTGCCAGCAGTTCGGGACTTTCGAACACCGGGGAGCTGTTTTTT. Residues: CASSSGLSNTGELFF.